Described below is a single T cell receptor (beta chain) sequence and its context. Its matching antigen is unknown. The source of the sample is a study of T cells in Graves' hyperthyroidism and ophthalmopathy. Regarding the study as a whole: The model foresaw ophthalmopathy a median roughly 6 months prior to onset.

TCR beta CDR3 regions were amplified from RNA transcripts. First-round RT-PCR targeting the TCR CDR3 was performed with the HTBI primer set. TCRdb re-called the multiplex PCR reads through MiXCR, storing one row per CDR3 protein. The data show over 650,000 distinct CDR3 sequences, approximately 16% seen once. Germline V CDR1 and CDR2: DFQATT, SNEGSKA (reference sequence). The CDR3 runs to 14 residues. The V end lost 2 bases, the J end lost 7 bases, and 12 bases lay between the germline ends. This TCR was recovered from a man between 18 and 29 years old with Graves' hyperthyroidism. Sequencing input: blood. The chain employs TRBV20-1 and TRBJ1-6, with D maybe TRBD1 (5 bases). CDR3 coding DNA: TGCAGTGCTAGATGGGACGGGGCCAATTCACCCCTCCACTTT. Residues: CSARWDGANSPLHF.